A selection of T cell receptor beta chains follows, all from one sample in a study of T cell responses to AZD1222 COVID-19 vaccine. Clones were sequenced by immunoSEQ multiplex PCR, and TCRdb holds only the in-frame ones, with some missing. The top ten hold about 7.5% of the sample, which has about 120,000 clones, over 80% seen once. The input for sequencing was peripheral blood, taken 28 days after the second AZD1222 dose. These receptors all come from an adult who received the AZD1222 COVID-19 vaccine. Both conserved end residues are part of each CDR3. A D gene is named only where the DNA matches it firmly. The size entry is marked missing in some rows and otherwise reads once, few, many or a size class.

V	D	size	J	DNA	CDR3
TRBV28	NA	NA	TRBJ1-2	TGTGCCAGCAGTCCTACCGGGTACTATGGCTACACCTTC	CASSPTGYYGYTF
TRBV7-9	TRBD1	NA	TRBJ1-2	TGTGCCAGCAAGGGACAGCCTTCTGGCTACACCTTC	CASKGQPSGYTF
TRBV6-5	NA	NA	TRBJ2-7	TGTGCCAGCAGCTCCGATGGGGCCAGCTCCTACGAGCAGTACTTC	CASSSDGASSYEQYF
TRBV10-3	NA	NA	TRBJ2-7	TGTGCCATCAGAACGGACACTGTCTACGAGCAGTACTTC	CAIRTDTVYEQYF
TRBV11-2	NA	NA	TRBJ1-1	TGTGCCAGCAGCTTAGTAGGGGGGTACGGCACTGAAGCTTTCTTT	CASSLVGGYGTEAFF
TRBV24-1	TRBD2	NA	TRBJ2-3	TGTGCCACCAGTGAAACCGGGGCTCGGGGGGGCGCAGATACGCAGTATTTT	CATSETGARGGADTQYF
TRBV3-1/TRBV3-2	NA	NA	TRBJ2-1	TGTGCCAGCAGCCAATTAGCTGAGCAGTTCTTC	CASSQLAEQFF
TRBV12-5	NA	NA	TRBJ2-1	TGTGCTAGTGGTTTGGACCTCAGGGATGAGCAGTTCTTC	CASGLDLRDEQFF
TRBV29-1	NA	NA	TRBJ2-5	TGCAGCGTTGCGGACCCCAGGGGGACCCAGTACTTC	CSVADPRGTQYF
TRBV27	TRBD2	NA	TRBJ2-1	TGTGCCAGCAGTGCGGGACTAGCGGACAATGAGCAGTTCTTC	CASSAGLADNEQFF
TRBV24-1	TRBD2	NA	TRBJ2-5	TGTGCCACCAGTGAACTGGGACTAGCGGATAACCAAGAGACCCAGTACTTC	CATSELGLADNQETQYF
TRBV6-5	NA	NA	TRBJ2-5	TGTGCCAGCAGTTATGCGGGGCCCCAAGAGACCCAGTACTTC	CASSYAGPQETQYF
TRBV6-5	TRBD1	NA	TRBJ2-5	TGTGCCACCAGGGACAGCTCGGGCGAGACCCAGTACTTC	CATRDSSGETQYF
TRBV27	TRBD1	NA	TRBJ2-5	TGTGCCAGCAGAGCGATTTACTTGGGGACAGTTAGTCAAGAGACCCAGTACTTC	CASRAIYLGTVSQETQYF
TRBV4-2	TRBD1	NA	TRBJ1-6	TGTGCCAGCAGCCTGCCCGACAGGGATCATTCACCCCTCCACTTT	CASSLPDRDHSPLHF
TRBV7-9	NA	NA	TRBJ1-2	TGTGCCAGCAGTTCCGACATCTATGGCTACACCTTC	CASSSDIYGYTF
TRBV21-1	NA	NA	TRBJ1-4	TGTGCCAGCAGCTGCCCTAAGTTAGGCCCTAATGAAAAACTGTTTTTT	CASSCPKLGPNEKLFF
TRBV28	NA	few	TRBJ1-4	TGTGCCAGCAGTGTCAGGGGTTTGGAACTGTTTTTT	CASSVRGLELFF
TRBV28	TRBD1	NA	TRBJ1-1	TGTGCCAGCAGTTTACCTTGGACAGGGGGGATGAACACTGAAGCTTTCTTT	CASSLPWTGGMNTEAFF
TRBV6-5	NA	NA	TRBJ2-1	TGTGCCAGCAAGGGGACTCCTGACAATGAGCAGTTCTTC	CASKGTPDNEQFF
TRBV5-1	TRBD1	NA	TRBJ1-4	TGCGCCAGCAGCCAGAACAGGGGGCAAAATGAAAAACTGTTTTTT	CASSQNRGQNEKLFF
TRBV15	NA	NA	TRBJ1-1	TGTGCCACCAGCAGTTATGGGGGGGGAAGGGAAGCTTTCTTT	CATSSYGGGREAFF
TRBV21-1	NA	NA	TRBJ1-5	TGTGCCAGCAGCAAAGGTCAGGGGACGGGCAATCAGCCCCAGCATTTT	CASSKGQGTGNQPQHF
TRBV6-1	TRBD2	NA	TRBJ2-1	TGTGCCAGCATCCCTGGCGGGAGCTCCTACAATGAGCAGTTCTTC	CASIPGGSSYNEQFF
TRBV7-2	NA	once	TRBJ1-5	TGTGCCAGCAGACGCTCCACAGGACGTAATCAGCCCCAGCATTTT	CASRRSTGRNQPQHF
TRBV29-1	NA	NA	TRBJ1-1	TGCAGCGTTGAGGTTTTCACTGAAGCTTTCTTT	CSVEVFTEAFF
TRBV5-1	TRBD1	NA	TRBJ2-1	TGCGCCAGCAGCTTCCGGGACAGGGGGAACAATGAGCAGTTCTTC	CASSFRDRGNNEQFF
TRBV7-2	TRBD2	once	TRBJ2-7	TGTGCCAGCAGCTCCACACTAGCGGGACGACTCTACGAGCAGTACTTC	CASSSTLAGRLYEQYF
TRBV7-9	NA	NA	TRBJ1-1	TGTGCCAGCAGTATCGTTTCCTCAACTGAAGCTTTCTTT	CASSIVSSTEAFF
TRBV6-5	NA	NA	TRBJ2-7	TGTGCCAGCAAGGGGCAGGGTGTCCCCTACGAGCAGTACTTC	CASKGQGVPYEQYF
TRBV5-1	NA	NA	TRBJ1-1	TGCGCCAGCAGCCCCGAGGGGGGGGTCACTGAAGCTTTCTTT	CASSPEGGVTEAFF
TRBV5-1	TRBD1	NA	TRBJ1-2	TGCGCCAGCAGCTCTACAGGGGACGCTGGCTATGGCTACACCTTC	CASSSTGDAGYGYTF